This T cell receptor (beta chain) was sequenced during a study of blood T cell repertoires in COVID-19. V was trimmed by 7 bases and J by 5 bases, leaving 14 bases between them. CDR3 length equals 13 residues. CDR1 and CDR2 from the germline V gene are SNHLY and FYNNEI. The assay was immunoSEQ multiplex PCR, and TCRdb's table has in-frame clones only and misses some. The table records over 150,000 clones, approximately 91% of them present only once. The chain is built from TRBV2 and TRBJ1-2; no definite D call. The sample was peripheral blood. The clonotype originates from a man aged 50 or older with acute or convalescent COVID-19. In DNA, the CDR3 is TGTGCCAGCACCAGAGACAATTTTTATGGCTACACCTTC. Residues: CASTRDNFYGYTF.